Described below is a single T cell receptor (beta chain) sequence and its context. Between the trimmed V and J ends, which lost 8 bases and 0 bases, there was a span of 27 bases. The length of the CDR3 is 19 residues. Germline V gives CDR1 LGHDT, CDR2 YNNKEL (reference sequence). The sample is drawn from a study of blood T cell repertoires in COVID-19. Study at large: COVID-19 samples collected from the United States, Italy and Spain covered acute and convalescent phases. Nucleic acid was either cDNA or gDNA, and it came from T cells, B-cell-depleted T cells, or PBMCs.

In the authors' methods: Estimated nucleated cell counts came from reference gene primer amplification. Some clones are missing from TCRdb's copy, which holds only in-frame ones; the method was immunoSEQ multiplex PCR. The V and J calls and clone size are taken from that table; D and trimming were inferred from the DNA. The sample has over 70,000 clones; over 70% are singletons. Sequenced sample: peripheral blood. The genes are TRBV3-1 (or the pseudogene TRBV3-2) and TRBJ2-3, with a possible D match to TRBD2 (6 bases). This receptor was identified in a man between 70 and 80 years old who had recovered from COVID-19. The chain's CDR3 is CASLHSASAVGASTDTQYF. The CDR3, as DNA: TGTGCCAGCCTCCATAGTGCTAGCGCTGTTGGTGCTAGCACAGATACGCAGTATTTT.